Presented here are 24 T cell receptor beta chains from one specimen sequenced in a study of T cell clonotyping in hematopoietic cell transplantation. Sequencing used immunoSEQ multiplex PCR; TCRdb keeps in-frame clones, though not all of them. In the table there are 14,000 or so clones, about three fifths of which are singletons. The source material was PBMCs. These receptors were taken from a human donor who either received an allogeneic hematopoietic cell transplant for a myeloid malignancy or was a related donor (not recorded which). Some clones in this sample may be carry-over from other donors' samples.

The J gene is TRBJ2-1, the V gene TRBV4-3, with TRBD1 identical over 8 bases. The ends lost 4 bases at V and 10 bases at J; junction bases unmatched: 6. CDR1 and CDR2 from the germline V gene are LGHNA and YSLEER. The CDR3 loop spans 13 amino acids. CDR3 sequence reads: CASSPRTGREQFF. CDR3 coding DNA: TGCGCCAGCAGCCCGAGGACAGGGCGCGAGCAGTTCTTC.

This clone was recorded only once. This chain connects TRBV4-1 to TRBJ2-7; 10 bases are a match to TRBD1. Germline lookup yields CDR1 MGHRA and CDR2 YSYEKL. V lost 4 bases and J lost 6; bases outside the gene matches: 9. The CDR3 is made up of 15 amino acids. The CDR3 DNA is TGCGCCAGCAGCCCCGGGACAGGGGAGGGCTTCGAGCAGTACTTC. Its protein product is CASSPGTGEGFEQYF.

The V and J genes are TRBV4-3 and TRBJ2-1; TRBD2 aligns across 8 bases. The J segment lost 11 bases and the V segment lost 0 bases, leaving 15 bases of the junction unmatched. The CDR3 totals 17 residues. Germline V lookup: CDR1 LGHNA, CDR2 YSLEER. The CDR3 DNA reads TGCGCCAGCAGCCAAGAAGAAGCGGGGGCGGGCGGAGATAAGCAGTTCTTC. Encoded protein: CASSQEEAGAGGDKQFF.

Comment on this clone: A read error is likely, as this CDR3 ends without the conserved phenylalanine or tryptophan. This sequence joins TRBV6-6 and TRBJ1-1; D remains unclear. Trimming took 4 bases from V and 4 from J, leaving 19 bases between them. The CDR3 spans 16 residues. CDR1 MNHNY and CDR2 SVGAGI come from the germline V gene (reference sequence). The CDR3 DNA reads TGTGCCAGCAGTTCCGCAGTGGAAGTGGTGAGCACTGAAGCTTTCCTT. Amino acids: CASSSAVEVVSTEAFL.

The CDR3 DNA follows: TGTGCCAGCAGCCTAGGGACAGGTGGAGGAAACACCATATATTTT. It codes for CASSLGTGGGNTIYF. The V call is TRBV7-9, the J call TRBJ1-3; 8 bases align to TRBD1. Trimming took 5 bases from V and 4 from J; bases not matched to a gene: 7. The germline V gene encodes CDR1 SEHNR and CDR2 FQNEAQ (reference sequence). CDR3 size: 15 residues.

The genes are TRBV7-2 and TRBJ2-5, with TRBD1 matching over 7 bases. The CDR3 length is 16 residues. The ends lost 5 bases at V and 5 bases at J; junction bases unmatched: 14. Germline assignment: CDR1 SGHTA and CDR2 FQGNSA. The CDR3 sequence: CASSPNRVGGVETQYF. CDR3 bases: TGTGCCAGCAGCCCCAATAGGGTAGGGGGCGTTGAGACCCAGTACTTC.

This clone is judged medium-sized (0.01 to 0.1%). This CDR3 is also generated by other DNA sequences in the sample. The V gene is TRBV9, the J gene TRBJ1-1; D ambiguous. The CDR3 extends over 15 amino acids. In germline, CDR1 is SGDLS, CDR2 YYNGEE. The germline V and J ends were trimmed by 4 bases and 1 base, with 14 bases remaining between them. This CDR3 is CASSPRGNGNTEAFF. Here the CDR3 DNA reads TGTGCCAGCAGCCCTCGAGGGAACGGGAACACTGAAGCTTTCTTT.

This chain uses TRBV6-1 with TRBJ2-7, with D unresolved. Per germline, CDR1 MNHNS and CDR2 SASEGT. V lost 4 bases and J 3 bases, leaving 7 bases between the germline ends. This CDR3 region has 12 residues. The CDR3 region is CASSGEGYEQYF. CDR3 in DNA: TGTGCCAGCAGTGGTGAAGGCTACGAGCAGTACTTC.

The rearrangement links TRBV6-5 to TRBJ1-1; 7 nucleotides align to TRBD1. CDR3 length equals 14 residues. The trim removed 2 bases at V and 5 bases at J, leaving 5 bases unmatched. Germline V gene lookup returns CDR1 MNHEY and CDR2 SVGAGI. CDR3 loop: CASSYDREGTEAFF. CDR3 nucleotide sequence: TGTGCCAGCAGTTACGACAGGGAGGGTACTGAAGCTTTCTTT.

The genes are TRBV10-3 and TRBJ2-7, with 7 bases matching TRBD1. J was trimmed by 3 bases and V by 8 bases; bases with no gene match: 7. The CDR3 spans 13 residues. The germline gives CDR1 ENHRY, CDR2 SYGVKD. CDR3 bases: TGTGCCATCGGGCTGGGACAGAACTACGAGCAGTACTTC. Translating gives CAIGLGQNYEQYF.

The V call is TRBV2, the J call TRBJ2-1; TRBD2 matches at 7 bases. Germline trimming cut 3 bases from V and 4 bases from J; bases unmatched to any gene: 6. The CDR3 has 15 amino acids. Germline lookup yields CDR1 SNHLY and CDR2 FYNNEI. Here the CDR3 reads CASSDIVAGYNEQFF. CDR3 DNA sequence: TGTGCCAGCAGTGATATCGTAGCGGGTTACAATGAGCAGTTCTTC.

The genes are TRBV28 and TRBJ2-5, with 9 bases fitting TRBD1. Matching the DNA end better, TRBJ2-7 makes the J call doubtful. Germline V lookup: CDR1 MDHEN, CDR2 SYDVKM. This CDR3 contains 13 residues. The CDR3 DNA follows: TGTGCCAGCAGTGTGGGACAGGGCTACGAGCAGTACTTC. This gives the protein CASSVGQGYEQYF.

This clone was picked up a small number of times. Here the CDR3 DNA reads TGTGCCAGCAGCCTTACGGGGCCATACGAGCAGTACTTC. Translated: CASSLTGPYEQYF. The chain combines TRBV6-1 with TRBJ2-7; D may correspond to TRBD1 or TRBD2 (5 bases each). This CDR3 contains 13 residues. Germline CDR1 is MNHNS and CDR2 is SASEGT. The V end lost 6 bases, the J end lost 4 bases, and 13 bases lay between the germline ends.

The chain has TRBV28 and TRBJ1-5, with D tentatively TRBD1 (5 bases). CDR3 length: 15 residues. V lost 1 base, J lost 5 bases, and 12 bases lay in between. Germline V gene data show CDR1 as MDHEN and CDR2 as SYDVKM. The CDR3 sequence: CASSLLGGDHQPQHF. CDR3 nucleotide sequence: TGTGCCAGCAGTTTATTGGGGGGGGATCATCAGCCCCAGCATTTT.

The gene calls are TRBV6-5 and TRBJ1-2; D is uncertain. Trimming removed 5 bases from V and 5 bases from J, with 12 bases in between. The CDR3 is 13 residues long. Germline V gene sequence: CDR1 MNHEY, CDR2 SVGAGI. The CDR3 DNA is TGTGCCAGCAGTCCGACTTCGGGGTATGGCTACACCTTC. As protein: CASSPTSGYGYTF.

The V and J genes are TRBV14 and TRBJ1-1, with a tentative D call TRBD1 (5 bases). This CDR3 has 14 amino acids. V shed 3 bases and J shed 1 base, with 9 bases lying between them. Germline CDR1 and CDR2: SGHDN and FVKESK. The CDR3 region has the DNA TGTGCCAGCAGCCAGCAAGGGGCGAACACTGAAGCTTTCTTT. Its protein is CASSQQGANTEAFF. Looking up the rest from reference TRBV14 and TRBJ1-1 gives the full variable domain: EAGVTQFPSHSVIEKGQTVTLRCDPISGHDNLYWYRRVMGKEIKFLLHFVKESKQDESGMPNNRFLAERTGGTYSTLKVQPAELEDSGVYFCASSQQGANTEAFFGQGTRLTVV.

Comments on this clone: At one boundary the junction diverges from the germline segment, which might be a read error. The chain is built from TRBV27 and TRBJ2-7, with D maybe TRBD2 (5 bases). Germline lookup yields CDR1 MNHEY and CDR2 SMNVEV (reference sequence). The CDR3 contains 13 residues. CDR3 nucleotides: TGTGCCAGCAGTTTCACCAAAGGACGGACGGAGGACTTC. This codes for CASSFTKGRTEDF.

V and J are TRBV6-1 and TRBJ2-3; no clear D. The CDR3 is 15 amino acids. Trimming took 4 bases from V and 3 from J, leaving 14 bases between them. Germline V lookup: CDR1 MNHNS, CDR2 SASEGT. The CDR3 loop is CASSGRGTGTDTQYF. Here the CDR3 DNA reads TGTGCCAGCAGTGGCCGAGGCACTGGGACAGATACGCAGTATTTT.

The chain combines TRBV5-1 with TRBJ1-4; D gene uncertain. V lost 4 bases, J lost 3 bases, and 10 bases lay in between. Germline values: CDR1 SGHRS, CDR2 YFSETQ. The CDR3 covers 14 residues. For the CDR3, the DNA is TGCGCCAGCAGCCCGATGGGCCCTAATGAAAAACTGTTTTTT. Its protein is CASSPMGPNEKLFF.

This clone was detected only a few times. This chain connects TRBV20-1 to TRBJ1-2; 10 bases line up with TRBD1. Germline V lookup: CDR1 DFQATT, CDR2 SNEGSKA (reference sequence). CDR3 length equals 11 residues. V gave up 5 bases and J gave up 12 bases; unmatched junction bases: 6. CDR3 amino acids: CSAPGTGVNTF. CDR3 sequence (DNA): TGCAGTGCTCCCGGGACAGGGGTAAACACCTTC.

This clone was found a few times. The chain couples TRBV29-1 to TRBJ1-2, with 8 nucleotides matching TRBD1. Looked up from germline, CDR1 is SQVTM and CDR2 is ANQGSEA. V dropped 4 bases and J dropped 6; count of bases not matched to a gene: 7. The CDR3 is 13 amino acids. CDR3 nucleotides: TGCAGCGTTGTGGCGGACAGGGTGAATGGCTACACCTTC. Protein product: CSVVADRVNGYTF.

V usage is TRBV30 and J usage is TRBJ2-7; D possibly corresponds to TRBD1 (8 bases). This CDR3 has 14 amino acids. Trimming cost V 2 bases and J 3 bases, with 14 bases left between them. Germline V lookup: CDR1 GTSNPN, CDR2 SVGIG (reference sequence). The chain's CDR3 is CAWSKAGQVYEQYF. The DNA for the CDR3 is TGTGCCTGGAGTAAAGCGGGACAGGTCTACGAGCAGTACTTC.

Comment on this clone: This CDR3 is also generated by other DNA sequences in the sample. The chain joins TRBV30 to TRBJ2-7, with D uncertain. V was cut by 0 bases and J by 3 bases, with 12 bases left in between. The CDR3 spans 14 residues. The germline gives CDR1 GTSNPN, CDR2 SVGIG (reference sequence). The CDR3 nucleotides read TGTGCCTGGAGTGTAGGGAATGAAGGCTACGAGCAGTACTTC. Protein sequence: CAWSVGNEGYEQYF. The variable domain in full, completed from reference TRBV30 and TRBJ2-7, reads SQTIHQWPATLVQPVGSPLSLECTVEGTSNPNLYWYRQAAGRGLQLLFYSVGIGQISSEVPQNLSASRPQDRQFILSSKKLLLSDSGFYLCAWSVGNEGYEQYFGPGTRLTVT.

The CDR3 region is CASSVAPGLGGTGELFF. The CDR3 DNA reads as TGTGCCAGCAGCGTAGCTCCGGGACTAGGGGGCACCGGGGAGCTGTTTTTT. The chain is built from TRBV9 and TRBJ2-2; 8 positions agree with TRBD2. The CDR3 sequence is 17 residues long. Germline CDR1 reads SGDLS; CDR2 reads YYNGEE. With V trimmed by 0 bases and J by 4 bases, 8 bases remained unmatched.